Presented here are 21 T cell receptor beta chains from one specimen sequenced in a study of a mutant IDH1 vaccine in newly diagnosed glioma. These TCRs are of unknown antigen specificity. Profiled with immunoSEQ multiplex PCR; TCRdb holds only in-frame clones, not every one. The sample has about 42,000 clones, 65% to 90% seen once; the top ten hold 4% to 5.5%. Time point noted: week 35, safety follow-up. One vaccine dose held 300 ug of mutant IDH1 20-mer peptide and came with topical imiquimod. Material: PBMCs, obtained from a glioma patient whose treatment included an IDH1 peptide vaccine. Every receptor here comes from a woman aged 50 to 60 with glioma.

This clone turned up a few times. The chain combines TRBV19 with TRBJ1-5; the match to TRBD1 covers 7 bases. CDR1 is LNHDA and CDR2 is SQIVND in the germline V gene (reference sequence). This CDR3 region has 16 residues. Trimming cost V 5 bases and J 1 base; bases outside gene matches: 8. Here the CDR3 DNA reads TGTGCCAGTAGTGCGGGACAGAAAACAAGCAATCAGCCCCAGCATTTT. It translates to CASSAGQKTSNQPQHF.

V and J are TRBV6-5 and TRBJ1-1; no clear D. Germline loops: CDR1 MNHEY, CDR2 SVGAGI. This CDR3 has 13 amino acids. Trimming cost V 2 bases and J 3 bases, with 7 bases left between them. The CDR3 coding sequence is TGTGCCAGCAGTTACGGCGGTTACACTGAAGCTTTCTTT. As protein: CASSYGGYTEAFF.

Points on this clone: One junction end disagrees with the germline gene, perhaps due to a read error. The chain uses TRBV7-7 and TRBJ2-5; 8 nucleotides line up with TRBD1. Looked up from germline, CDR1 is SSHAT and CDR2 is FNYEAQ (reference sequence). The CDR3 spans 15 residues. The CDR3 loop is CASSLSVTGAETQYF. Here the CDR3 DNA reads TGTGCTAGCAGCTTATCCGTGACAGGGGCCGAGACCCAGTACTTC. Full variable domain (remainder filled in from reference TRBV7-7 and TRBJ2-5): GAGVSQSPRYKVTKRGQDVTLRCDPISSHATLYWYQQALGQGPEFLTYFNYEAQPDKSGLPSDRFSAERPEGSISTLTIQRTEQRDSAMYRCASSLSVTGAETQYFGPGTRLLVL.

V is TRBV4-1 and J is TRBJ1-2, with a possible D match to TRBD1 (5 bases). Between the trimmed V and J ends, which lost 0 bases and 5 bases, there was a span of 22 bases. This CDR3 comprises 18 residues. CDR1 and CDR2 (germline): MGHRA, YSYEKL. The CDR3 DNA is TGCGCCAGCAGCCAAGATCAGAAGACCCCCGGGGCCAATTATGGCTACACCTTC. Its protein is CASSQDQKTPGANYGYTF.

The chain uses TRBV19 and TRBJ2-2; TRBD2 agrees at 8 bases. Looked up from germline, CDR1 is LNHDA and CDR2 is SQIVND (reference sequence). J lost 1 base, V lost 6 bases, and 4 bases had no gene match. CDR3 length: 15 residues. CDR3 in DNA: TGTGCCAGTAGGCCGAGCGGGGGGAACACCGGGGAGCTGTTTTTT. This encodes CASRPSGGNTGELFF.

This chain connects TRBV29-1 to TRBJ1-2; TRBD1 aligns across 7 bases. The trim removed 4 bases at V and 3 bases at J, leaving 11 bases unmatched. CDR1 SQVTM and CDR2 ANQGSEA come from the germline V gene. The CDR3 spans 15 residues. CDR3 in amino acids: CSVGTVAGGDYGYTF. For the CDR3, the DNA is TGCAGCGTTGGGACCGTGGCAGGGGGGGACTATGGCTACACCTTC. The full variable domain, rest sourced from reference TRBV29-1 and TRBJ1-2, is SAVISQKPSRDICQRGTSLTIQCQVDSQVTMMFWYRQQPGQSLTLIATANQGSEATYESGFVIDKFPISRPNLTFSTLTVSNMSPEDSSIYLCSVGTVAGGDYGYTFGSGTRLTVV.

The chain couples TRBV28 to TRBJ1-3; D remains unclear. Germline lookup yields CDR1 MDHEN and CDR2 SYDVKM. V was cut by 6 bases and J by 1 base, with 22 bases left in between. This CDR3 region has 18 residues. Here the CDR3 reads CASRPRGLLVLSGNTIYF. The CDR3 nucleotides are TGTGCCAGCAGACCCCGCGGACTTCTAGTGCTTTCTGGAAACACCATATATTTT.

This CDR3 is CASSLPSNEQFF. The CDR3 coding sequence is TGCGCCAGCAGCTTACCTAGCAATGAGCAGTTCTTC. The gene calls are TRBV5-1 and TRBJ2-1, with D unresolved. Looked up from germline, CDR1 is SGHRS and CDR2 is YFSETQ. The CDR3 covers 12 residues. V was pared by 2 bases and J by 6 bases, with 6 bases between.

The chain carries TRBV7-3 and TRBJ2-6; 9 nucleotides line up with TRBD1. The V and J ends lost 3 bases and 3 bases, in that order; junction bases with no gene match: 6. The CDR3 runs to 17 residues. CDR1 is SGHTA and CDR2 is FQGTGA in the germline V gene. CDR3: CASSLGTGLFGANVLTF. DNA of the CDR3: TGTGCCAGCAGCTTGGGGACAGGGCTATTTGGGGCCAACGTCCTGACTTTC.

The V and J genes are TRBV5-1 and TRBJ1-5, with TRBD1 as a possible D gene (5 bases). The V gene's germline CDR1 is SGHRS and CDR2 YFSETQ. Trimming stripped 0 bases from V and 6 bases from J, with 10 bases between. The length of the CDR3 is 14 residues. This CDR3 reads CASSLGGVGQPQHF. Here the CDR3 DNA reads TGCGCCAGCAGCTTGGGAGGGGTTGGTCAGCCCCAGCATTTT.

The chain employs TRBV7-8 and TRBJ2-7, with 8 bases that match TRBD2. V shed 5 bases, J shed 5 bases, and the junction held 14 bases outside the gene matches. Germline V gene sequence: CDR1 SGHVS, CDR2 FQNEAQ. The CDR3 loop spans 16 amino acids. This chain's CDR3 is CASSPNRGGGFHEQYF. Here the CDR3 DNA reads TGTGCCAGCAGCCCAAACCGGGGGGGCGGCTTCCACGAGCAGTACTTC.

The rearrangement uses TRBV10-3 and TRBJ2-2; TRBD2 aligns across 13 bases. The V and J ends lost 5 bases and 0 bases, in that order; junction bases with no gene match: 21. CDR3 size: 23 residues. Germline V lookup: CDR1 ENHRY, CDR2 SYGVKD. The CDR3 nucleotides are TGTGCCATCAGTAGTGGCCGTGGCACCGGGACTAGCGGGGCTAACCCGAACACCGGGGAGCTGTTTTTT. It yields the protein CAISSGRGTGTSGANPNTGELFF.

The chain is built from TRBV5-6 and TRBJ2-3; a possible D gene is TRBD1 (5 bases). The CDR3 sequence is 15 residues long. The V end lost 0 bases, the J end lost 1 base, and 9 bases lay between the germline ends. Germline V gene sequence: CDR1 SGHDT, CDR2 YYEEEE. This CDR3 is CASSLEGLGTDTQYF. The DNA for the CDR3 is TGTGCCAGCAGCTTGGAGGGGCTGGGCACAGATACGCAGTATTTT. Filled out from reference TRBV5-6 and TRBJ2-3, the complete variable domain reads DAGVTQSPTHLIKTRGQQVTLRCSPKSGHDTVSWYQQALGQGPQFIFQYYEEEERQRGNFPDRFSGHQFPNYSSELNVNALLLGDSALYLCASSLEGLGTDTQYFGPGTRLTVL.

The J gene is TRBJ1-1, the V gene TRBV19, with a weak D call TRBD1 (6 bases). The V and J ends lost 7 bases and 3 bases respectively, with 9 bases between them. The CDR3 loop spans 12 amino acids. The germline CDR1 and CDR2 sequences are LNHDA and SQIVND (reference sequence). CDR3 in DNA: TGTGCCAGTAAAAGGACAGACACTGAAGCTTTCTTT. Its translation: CASKRTDTEAFF.

This chain joins TRBV6-1 and TRBJ2-5, with D unresolved. The CDR3 sequence is 12 residues long. Germline V CDR1 and CDR2: MNHNS, SASEGT. V lost 3 bases and J 5 bases, leaving 7 bases between the germline ends. The CDR3 protein is CASSDQLETQYF. CDR3 nucleotides: TGTGCCAGCAGTGATCAATTGGAGACCCAGTACTTC.

The J gene is TRBJ2-5, the V gene TRBV5-1, with TRBD1 matching over 9 bases. The CDR3 extends over 15 amino acids. The V segment lost 1 base and the J segment 3 bases; nucleotides outside the gene matches: 4. Germline V CDR1 and CDR2: SGHRS, YFSETQ. CDR3 amino acids: CASSLTTGGKETQYF. CDR3 coding DNA: TGCGCCAGCAGCTTGACGACAGGGGGAAAAGAGACCCAGTACTTC.

Concerning this clone itself: The junction does not match germline at one end; this may be a read error. The V and J genes are TRBV10-3 and TRBJ2-7, with 8 positions matching TRBD2. This CDR3 has 16 residues. Germline CDR1 and CDR2: ENHRY and SYGVKD. As DNA, the CDR3 is TGTGCCATCAGCGAGTCCAGCGGGGGCCCCCTCCACGAGCAGTACTTC. Residues: CAISESSGGPLHEQYF.

The chain recombines TRBV27 with TRBJ1-1; D is perhaps TRBD1 (6 bases). V was cut by 3 bases and J by 4 bases, with 12 bases left in between. Germline CDR1 and CDR2: MNHEY and SMNVEV (reference sequence). This CDR3 has 14 amino acids. The CDR3 DNA reads TGTGCCAGCAGTTTCCGTGGACAGTTCACTGAAGCTTTCTTT. The encoded protein is CASSFRGQFTEAFF.

The chain carries TRBV5-4 and TRBJ2-2; maybe TRBD2 (5 bases). V was cut by 0 bases and J by 8 bases, with 8 bases left in between. In germline, CDR1 is SGHNT, CDR2 YYREEE (reference sequence). CDR3 size: 13 residues. The CDR3: CASSLGGSGELFF. CDR3 bases: TGTGCCAGCAGCTTGGGAGGGTCTGGGGAGCTGTTTTTT.

V gene TRBV6-5 combines with J gene TRBJ1-1; D is possibly TRBD1 (6 bases). Deletions cut 6 bases from V and 2 bases from J, with 10 bases between. Germline V CDR1 and CDR2: MNHEY, SVGAGI. The CDR3 has 13 residues. DNA for the CDR3: TGTGCCAGCAGCGTGGACAGAAACACTGAAGCTTTCTTT. Its translation is CASSVDRNTEAFF.

The chain joins TRBV13 to TRBJ2-6; D is unresolved. CDR1 is PRHDT, CDR2 FYEKMQ, per germline (reference sequence). CDR3 size: 15 residues. With 5 bases removed from V and 2 bases from J, the gap between germline ends came to 10 bases. The CDR3 loop reads CASSHGETGANVLTF. The CDR3 region has the DNA TGTGCCAGCAGCCATGGTGAGACTGGGGCCAACGTCCTGACTTTC.